Below, 25 T cell receptor beta chains from the same sample are listed, as sequenced in a study of T-cell memory formation after mild COVID-19. TCRdb ran MiXCR on the 5' RACE reads and lists one entry per CDR3 protein. The profile shows under 600,000 distinct CDR3 sequences, roughly 20% of them singletons. Sample: PBMCs or a T cell subset sorted from them (not recorded which). These receptors were collected from an adult woman who had mild COVID-19 (a few samples of this study predate the infection). Cell type and time point are not known.

This clonotype was observed many times. V and J are TRBV20-1 and TRBJ2-1, with 13 bases aligning to TRBD2. V lost 1 base to trimming and J lost 9 bases; unmatched junction nucleotides: 9. The CDR3 runs 16 residues. CDR1 and CDR2 (germline): DFQATT, SNEGSKA (reference sequence). The CDR3 DNA follows: TGCAGTGCTAGAGGAGGGACTAGCGGGAAGGTGATTGAGCAGTTCTTC. The encoded protein is CSARGGTSGKVIEQFF.

V usage is TRBV5-1 and J usage is TRBJ1-1; TRBD1 agrees at 8 bases. The J segment lost 1 base and the V segment lost 4 bases, leaving 9 bases of the junction unmatched. The CDR3 consists of 16 residues. Germline V gene sequence: CDR1 SGHRS, CDR2 YFSETQ. CDR3 amino acids: CASSLGQGGRNTEAFF. The CDR3 region has the DNA TGCGCCAGCAGCCTAGGACAGGGAGGTAGGAACACTGAAGCTTTCTTT.

This clonotype occurred once. The chain is built from TRBV2 and TRBJ1-1, with 8 positions matching TRBD1. Losses at the gene ends were 7 bases for V and 5 bases for J; bases not matched to a gene: 12. The CDR3 covers 15 residues. Germline CDR1 reads SNHLY; CDR2 reads FYNNEI. The CDR3 coding sequence is TGTGCCAGCAACATGTACCAGGGGGCGGGGACTGAAGCTTTCTTT. It is translated as CASNMYQGAGTEAFF.

The genes are TRBV29-1 and TRBJ1-1; D is perhaps TRBD1 (5 bases). Germline V lookup: CDR1 SQVTM, CDR2 ANQGSEA. This CDR3 is built from 15 residues. The ends were cut back, 6 bases at V and 0 bases at J, with 17 bases in the middle. The CDR3 here is CSVQKTANMNTEAFF. CDR3 sequence (DNA): TGCAGCGTGCAAAAGACAGCCAACATGAACACTGAAGCTTTCTTT.

There are a few counts of this clonotype. The chain combines TRBV6-2 or TRBV6-3 with TRBJ2-2; maybe TRBD2 (5 bases). The CDR3 contains 14 residues. Between the trimmed V and J ends, which lost 7 bases and 0 bases, there was a span of 9 bases. CDR1 and CDR2 from the germline V gene are MNHEY and SVGEGT. The CDR3 region is CASTKLANTGELFF. Written as DNA, the CDR3 is TGTGCCAGCACTAAACTAGCGAACACCGGGGAGCTGTTTTTT.

In its sample, this clonotype was seen a few times. This sequence joins TRBV29-1 and TRBJ2-7; D call uncertain. Germline CDR1 and CDR2: SQVTM and ANQGSEA. This CDR3 has 15 amino acids. V gave up 0 bases and J gave up 0 bases, with 12 bases separating them. The CDR3 DNA reads TGCAGCGTTGAAGATCAAACGGGTAGCTCCTACGAGCAGTACTTC. Translating gives CSVEDQTGSSYEQYF.

The chain recombines TRBV7-6 with TRBJ2-7; 9 bases align to TRBD1. Germline V gives CDR1 SGHVS, CDR2 FNYEAQ. V shed 5 bases and J 3 bases; nucleotides not matched to a gene: 11. The CDR3 runs 16 residues. CDR3 bases: TGTGCCAGCAGCCTAGGACAGGGGTCCGGGGGCTACGAGCAGTACTTC. Protein product: CASSLGQGSGGYEQYF.

J is TRBJ2-7 and V is TRBV12-3 or TRBV12-4, with TRBD1 as a possible D gene (5 bases). Trimming stripped 4 bases from V and 6 bases from J, with 22 bases between. This CDR3 has 16 amino acids. CDR3 residues: CASSSSRHFDSSEQYF. The CDR3 nucleotides read TGTGCCAGCAGTTCCTCCAGGCATTTTGACAGTTCCGAGCAGTACTTC.

This sequence joins TRBV11-2 and TRBJ2-1; 11 bases are a match to TRBD2. The CDR3 is 17 amino acids. V gave up 0 bases and J gave up 6 bases; unmatched junction bases: 7. CDR1 and CDR2 from the germline V gene are SGHAT and FQNNGV. The CDR3 loop is CASSLDRVAGGPNEQFF. Here the CDR3 DNA reads TGTGCCAGCAGCTTAGATCGAGTAGCGGGGGGGCCCAATGAGCAGTTCTTC.

The V and J genes are TRBV9 and TRBJ2-2, with D possibly TRBD2 on 5 matching bases. V was cut by 0 bases and J by 0 bases, with 9 bases left in between. Per the germline V gene, CDR1 is SGDLS and CDR2 is YYNGEE. The CDR3 covers 16 residues. The chain's CDR3 is CASSVGGLSNTGELFF. Here the CDR3 DNA reads TGTGCCAGCAGCGTAGGTGGACTCTCGAACACCGGGGAGCTGTTTTTT.

The rearrangement uses TRBV5-1 and TRBJ1-1; the D gene is possibly TRBD1 (6 bases). Germline CDR1 is SGHRS and CDR2 is YFSETQ. The CDR3 has 16 amino acids. V lost 0 bases, J lost 7 bases, and 19 bases lay in between. CDR3 amino acids: CASSLAQPGAALEAFF. CDR3 bases: TGCGCCAGCAGCTTGGCCCAACCGGGGGCCGCCCTTGAAGCTTTCTTT.

This clonotype turned up a few times. The chain couples TRBV20-1 to TRBJ2-5; unclear D gene. This CDR3 has 11 residues. V was shortened by 3 bases and J by 2 bases, with 4 bases between the two germline ends. The germline CDR1 and CDR2 sequences are DFQATT and SNEGSKA (reference sequence). The CDR3: CSASDQETQYF. CDR3 nucleotides: TGCAGTGCTAGTGATCAAGAGACCCAGTACTTC.

The V and J genes are TRBV5-8 and TRBJ1-3; D is uncertain. This CDR3 is 14 amino acids long. Germline CDR1 SGHTS, CDR2 YDEGEE. The V end lost 4 bases, the J end lost 7 bases, and 15 bases lay between the germline ends. CDR3 protein: CASSLRRVGNTIYF. In nucleotides, the CDR3 is TGTGCCAGCAGCCTCCGACGGGTTGGGAACACCATATATTTT.

This clonotype occurred a few times. The rearrangement joins TRBV4-1 to TRBJ2-1; 8 bases match TRBD2. Losses at the gene ends were 4 bases for V and 14 bases for J; bases not matched to a gene: 10. The germline V gene encodes CDR1 MGHRA and CDR2 YSYEKL. The CDR3 covers 13 residues. CDR3 bases: TGCGCCAGCAGCCTCCCGGGGGGGAGGTTGGAGTTCTTC. Its protein product is CASSLPGGRLEFF.

This clonotype was observed a few times. The chain has TRBV20-1 and TRBJ1-2; TRBD1 agrees at 9 bases. After removal of 1 base from V and 2 bases from J, the junction contained 17 bases not matched to a gene. This CDR3 spans 19 amino acids. Looked up from germline, CDR1 is DFQATT and CDR2 is SNEGSKA (reference sequence). The CDR3 coding sequence is TGCAGTGCTAGAGCTCCCGGGACAGGGTTTAGCCTGTCAAACTATGGCTACACCTTC. Its translation: CSARAPGTGFSLSNYGYTF.

The chain joins TRBV7-6 to TRBJ2-3, with 10 bases aligning to TRBD2. The CDR3 loop spans 15 amino acids. Germline V gene sequence: CDR1 SGHVS, CDR2 FNYEAQ. V shed 5 bases and J 3 bases; nucleotides not matched to a gene: 5. CDR3 DNA sequence: TGTGCCAGCAGCCCGAAACTAGCGGGGACAGATACGCAGTATTTT. It specifies CASSPKLAGTDTQYF. The variable domain in full, completed from reference TRBV7-6 and TRBJ2-3, reads GAGVSQSPRYKVTKRGQDVALRCDPISGHVSLYWYRQALGQGPEFLTYFNYEAQQDKSGLPNDRFSAERPEGSISTLTIQRTEQRDSAMYRCASSPKLAGTDTQYFGPGTRLTVL.

The chain uses TRBV29-1 and TRBJ1-2, with TRBD1 identical over 8 bases. V lost 5 bases to trimming and J lost 5 bases; unmatched junction nucleotides: 13. The CDR3 has 15 residues. Germline CDR1 SQVTM, CDR2 ANQGSEA. CDR3 nucleotide sequence: TGCAGCGTTTATACCCAGGACAGGGATGAGTATGGCTACACCTTC. Residues: CSVYTQDRDEYGYTF.

The chain carries TRBV5-1 and TRBJ1-2; D is undetermined. The germline V gene encodes CDR1 SGHRS and CDR2 YFSETQ. V lost 4 bases and J lost 4, with 8 bases in between. There are 12 residues in the CDR3. CDR3 residues: CASSPATYGYTF. In DNA, the CDR3 is TGCGCCAGCAGCCCCGCCACCTATGGCTACACCTTC.

The rearrangement uses TRBV6-1 and TRBJ2-4, with D perhaps matching TRBD1 or TRBD2 (7 bases each). CDR1 is MNHNS and CDR2 is SASEGT in the germline V gene. The CDR3 has 18 amino acids. V was shortened by 3 bases and J by 0 bases, with 18 bases between the two germline ends. The chain's CDR3 is CASSDRDRDYLAKNIQYF. The CDR3 DNA is TGTGCCAGCAGTGACAGAGACAGGGACTACCTAGCCAAAAACATTCAGTACTTC.

The sample holds one count of this clonotype. The rearrangement uses TRBV4-1 and TRBJ1-1; weak D call: TRBD1 (5 bases). This CDR3 is 16 amino acids long. Germline V lookup: CDR1 MGHRA, CDR2 YSYEKL. V gave up 5 bases and J gave up 0 bases, with 16 bases separating them. For the CDR3, the DNA is TGCGCCAGCAGCGAAAGGGGAGGTCGAATGAACACTGAAGCTTTCTTT. This gives the protein CASSERGGRMNTEAFF.

The rearrangement joins TRBV24-1 to TRBJ1-4; TRBD1 matches at 7 bases. Looked up from germline, CDR1 is KGHDR and CDR2 is SFDVKD. Trimming at V came to 4 bases and at J to 7 bases, leaving 8 bases not matched to a gene. The CDR3 sequence is 15 residues long. CDR3 sequence reads: CATSENRGRGEKLFF. The CDR3 bases are TGTGCCACCAGTGAAAACAGGGGACGAGGTGAAAAACTGTTTTTT.

This clonotype was seen just once. V usage is TRBV7-2 and J usage is TRBJ2-1, with no clear D. Trimming took off 1 base at V and 0 bases at J, with 10 bases between the two ends. Germline CDR1 is SGHTA and CDR2 is FQGNSA. This CDR3 spans 16 amino acids. The CDR3 coding sequence is TGTGCCAGCAGCTTAGGGCCATTCCGCTCCTACAATGAGCAGTTCTTC. Encoded protein: CASSLGPFRSYNEQFF.

This clonotype was detected a few times. The chain recombines TRBV5-1 with TRBJ1-2, with a tentative D call TRBD1 (6 bases). V lost 0 bases to trimming and J lost 6 bases, with 18 bases between them. The CDR3 loop spans 16 amino acids. Germline V gene data show CDR1 as SGHRS and CDR2 as YFSETQ. The CDR3 loop reads CASSLVGSDSGDGYTF. The DNA for the CDR3 is TGCGCCAGCAGCTTGGTCGGGAGCGATTCAGGGGATGGCTACACCTTC.

This clonotype has just one count. The chain uses TRBV20-1 and TRBJ2-1, with 11 bases aligning to TRBD2. Per germline, CDR1 DFQATT and CDR2 SNEGSKA (reference sequence). With V trimmed by 8 bases and J by 2 bases, 11 bases remained unmatched. The CDR3 is 16 residues long. The CDR3 bases are TGCAGTTCAGTAATTCCGGGACTAGCGGCCTACAATGAGCAGTTCTTC. Encoded protein: CSSVIPGLAAYNEQFF.

This clonotype was counted a few times. J is TRBJ2-1 and V is TRBV27; 9 nucleotides align to TRBD2. There are 15 residues in the CDR3. Germline V gene data show CDR1 as MNHEY and CDR2 as SMNVEV (reference sequence). Germline trimming cut 6 bases from V and 7 bases from J; bases unmatched to any gene: 10. The CDR3 nucleotides are TGTGCCAGCAGGGTAGCGGGAGTTTATTTTAATGAGCAGTTCTTC. Translating gives CASRVAGVYFNEQFF.